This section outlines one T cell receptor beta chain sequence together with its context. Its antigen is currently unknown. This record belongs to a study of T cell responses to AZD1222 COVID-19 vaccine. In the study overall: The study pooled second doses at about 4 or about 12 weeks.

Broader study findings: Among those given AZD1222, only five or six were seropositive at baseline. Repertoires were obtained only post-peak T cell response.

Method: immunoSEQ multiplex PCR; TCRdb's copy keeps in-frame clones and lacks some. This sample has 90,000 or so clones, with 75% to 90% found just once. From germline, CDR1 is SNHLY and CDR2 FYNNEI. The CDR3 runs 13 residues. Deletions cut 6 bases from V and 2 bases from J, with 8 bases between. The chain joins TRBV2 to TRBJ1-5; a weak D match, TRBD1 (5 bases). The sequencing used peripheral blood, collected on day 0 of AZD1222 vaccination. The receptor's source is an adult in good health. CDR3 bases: TGTGCCAGCAGGGGGGACGGCAATCAGCCCCAGCATTTT. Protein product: CASRGDGNQPQHF.